The 15 T cell receptor beta chains given below trace back to one sample, sequenced in a study of a mutant IDH1 vaccine in newly diagnosed glioma. Data came from immunoSEQ multiplex PCR; TCRdb stores just in-frame clones and leaves some out. Here the sample spans under 40,000 clones, 78% being singletons. The time point: week 35, safety follow-up. A 20-mer mutant IDH1 peptide at 300 ug was injected subcutaneously with topical imiquimod. The antigens for these receptors are not known. This sample comprised PBMCs, obtained from a glioma patient whose treatment included an IDH1 peptide vaccine. These receptors were collected from a woman aged 40 to 49 with glioma.

The chain has TRBV9 and TRBJ1-4; a possible D gene is TRBD1 (6 bases). The ends were cut back, 0 bases at V and 7 bases at J, with 10 bases in the middle. This CDR3 has 14 residues. Germline CDR1 SGDLS, CDR2 YYNGEE. In DNA form, the CDR3 reads TGTGCCAGCAGCGTAGAGGGGGGAGGTGAAAAACTGTTTTTT. It specifies CASSVEGGGEKLFF.

This clone was picked up one time. V and J are TRBV5-4 and TRBJ1-4; D is perhaps TRBD1 (5 bases). The CDR3 runs to 13 residues. Trimming removed 1 base from V and 5 bases from J, with 6 bases in between. The V gene's germline CDR1 is SGHNT and CDR2 YYREEE (reference sequence). The CDR3 protein is CASSLSGNEKLFF. The CDR3 DNA reads TGTGCCAGCAGCTTGTCAGGGAATGAAAAACTGTTTTTT.

This sequence joins TRBV27 and TRBJ2-7; D gene uncertain. Trimming cost V 2 bases and J 3 bases, with 14 bases left between them. Germline CDR1 reads MNHEY; CDR2 reads SMNVEV (reference sequence). The CDR3 totals 15 residues. CDR3 amino acids: CASSLGWTPGYEQYF. In DNA, the CDR3 is TGTGCCAGCAGTTTAGGGTGGACCCCGGGCTACGAGCAGTACTTC.

The V gene is TRBV2, the J gene TRBJ1-5; 8 bases are shared with TRBD1. V trimming: 8 bases; J trimming: 0 bases; junction bases outside the gene matches: 9. The CDR3 length is 16 residues. CDR1 is SNHLY and CDR2 is FYNNEI in the germline V gene. The CDR3 nucleotides are TGTGCCAGCGGGACAGGAAACTCATATAGCAATCAGCCCCAGCATTTT. Protein: CASGTGNSYSNQPQHF. The full variable domain, with the rest looked up from reference TRBV2 and TRBJ1-5, is EPEVTQTPSHQVTQMGQEVILRCVPISNHLYFYWYRQILGQKVEFLVSFYNNEISEKSEIFDDQFSVERPDGSNFTLKIRSTKLEDSAMYFCASGTGNSYSNQPQHFGDGTRLSIL.

This clone came up a few times. The chain employs TRBV9 and TRBJ1-4, with 9 bases lining up with TRBD1. This CDR3 region has 15 residues. Per the germline V gene, CDR1 is SGDLS and CDR2 is YYNGEE. The trim removed 0 bases at V and 4 bases at J, leaving 1 base unmatched. CDR3 protein: CASSVGQGGNEKLFF. The CDR3 bases are TGTGCCAGCAGCGTAGGACAGGGGGGTAATGAAAAACTGTTTTTT.

V usage is TRBV6-1 and J usage is TRBJ2-3; no reliable D call. CDR1 is MNHNS, CDR2 SASEGT, per germline. Trimming removed 3 bases at V and 9 bases at J, with 7 bases between. This CDR3 spans 11 amino acids. CDR3: CASSEKMTQYF. CDR3 bases: TGTGCCAGCAGTGAGAAAATGACGCAGTATTTT.

The chain is built from TRBV10-3 and TRBJ1-1, with TRBD1 as a possible D gene (6 bases). Germline V gene sequence: CDR1 ENHRY, CDR2 SYGVKD. Trimming took off 0 bases at V and 11 bases at J, with 16 bases between the two ends. This CDR3 contains 14 residues. The CDR3 bases are TGTGCCATCAGTGAGTCGGGGGCAGGGGCTGCTGCTTTCTTT. Protein sequence: CAISESGAGAAAFF.

The rearrangement links TRBV9 to TRBJ2-5, with 13 bases identical to TRBD2. V was clipped by 3 bases and J by 3 bases; unmatched bases: 8. The CDR3 has 17 residues. Germline V gene lookup returns CDR1 SGDLS and CDR2 YYNGEE. This CDR3 is CASSAHPGLAGKETQYF. The CDR3 bases are TGTGCCAGCAGCGCCCATCCGGGACTAGCGGGGAAAGAGACCCAGTACTTC.

CDR3: CASSLVGGPLPFEAFF. CDR3 in DNA: TGTGCCAGCAGCTTGGTGGGGGGACCTCTACCCTTTGAAGCTTTCTTT. The J gene is TRBJ1-1, the V gene TRBV5-4, with TRBD1 as a possible D gene (5 bases). V lost 0 bases, J lost 7 bases, and 19 bases lay in between. Germline CDR1 and CDR2: SGHNT and YYREEE (reference sequence). The CDR3 has 16 residues.

The rearrangement joins TRBV10-1 to TRBJ1-1, with a weak D call TRBD1 (5 bases). There are 14 residues in the CDR3. Looked up from germline, CDR1 is WNHNN and CDR2 is SYGVQD (reference sequence). Trimming pared 3 bases from V and 5 bases from J, leaving 13 bases between. CDR3 bases: TGCGCCAGCAGTGAAACGACGGGGGGTACTGAAGCTTTCTTT. Its translation is CASSETTGGTEAFF.

The chain has TRBV5-6 and TRBJ1-2; D gene unclear. The CDR3 consists of 15 residues. Per the germline V gene, CDR1 is SGHDT and CDR2 is YYEEEE. The V end lost 0 bases, the J end lost 3 bases, and 12 bases lay between the germline ends. The DNA for the CDR3 is TGTGCCAGCAGCTTGGGGTCTGAGGACTACTATGGCTACACCTTC. It specifies CASSLGSEDYYGYTF.

The chain combines TRBV5-1 with TRBJ2-3; D remains ambiguous. The CDR3 runs to 19 residues. The V and J ends lost 0 bases and 3 bases respectively, with 23 bases between them. Per the germline V gene, CDR1 is SGHRS and CDR2 is YFSETQ. In nucleotides, the CDR3 is TGCGCCAGCAGCTTGGATACCGCCAGGACCACGTATCGAACAGATACGCAGTATTTT. This translates into CASSLDTARTTYRTDTQYF.

The table lists this clone with a few counts. The J gene is TRBJ1-5, the V gene TRBV5-1; 10 nucleotides align to TRBD1. From germline, CDR1 is SGHRS and CDR2 YFSETQ. The CDR3 contains 17 residues. Unmatched junction bases numbered 7, after V lost 1 base and J lost 3 bases. CDR3 sequence (DNA): TGCGCCAGCAGCTTGACCGGGACAGGGGTCCCCAATCAGCCCCAGCATTTT. Translated, it gives CASSLTGTGVPNQPQHF. The full variable domain, with the rest looked up from reference TRBV5-1 and TRBJ1-5, is KAGVTQTPRYLIKTRGQQVTLSCSPISGHRSVSWYQQTPGQGLQFLFEYFSETQRNKGNFPGRFSGRQFSNSRSEMNVSTLELGDSALYLCASSLTGTGVPNQPQHFGDGTRLSIL.

The rearrangement links TRBV7-9 to TRBJ1-2, with D unresolved. The CDR3 extends over 13 amino acids. Between the trimmed V and J ends, which lost 5 bases and 6 bases, there was a span of 13 bases. Germline V gene data show CDR1 as SEHNR and CDR2 as FQNEAQ (reference sequence). The CDR3 DNA is TGTGCCAGCAGCCCGGACTTCTTGCATGGCTACACCTTC. It encodes CASSPDFLHGYTF.

The rearrangement joins TRBV19 to TRBJ2-1; tentative D call: TRBD2 (5 bases). Per the germline V gene, CDR1 is LNHDA and CDR2 is SQIVND (reference sequence). Trimming removed 3 bases at V and 8 bases at J, with 14 bases between. The CDR3 has 14 residues. The CDR3 DNA follows: TGTGCCAGTAGTATGGTAGCGTTCGGGGATGAGCAGTTCTTC. The encoded protein is CASSMVAFGDEQFF.